This entry lists 28 T cell receptor beta chains sequenced from one sample in a study of identical twins. TCRdb re-analysed the 5' RACE reads in MiXCR, keeping a single row per CDR3 protein. The data show roughly 480,000 distinct CDR3 sequences, more than 20% seen once. The same specimen was also included in a second study, on T cells expressing NK-cell markers.

Material for sequencing was CD4+ T cells sorted from blood. The source is a woman between 18 and 29 years old in good health.

This sequence joins TRBV20-1 and TRBJ1-2, with a tentative D call TRBD1 (5 bases). The CDR3 runs to 14 residues. V lost 3 bases and J lost 0, with 11 bases in between. Per the germline V gene, CDR1 is DFQATT and CDR2 is SNEGSKA (reference sequence). The CDR3 loop reads CSARGPRANYGYTF. The CDR3 region has the DNA TGCAGTGCTAGGGGACCGAGAGCTAACTATGGCTACACCTTC.

This clonotype was seen a few times. This chain's CDR3 is CASSPGLAGKYEQYF. The CDR3 DNA reads TGTGCCAGCAGTCCCGGACTAGCTGGGAAGTACGAGCAGTACTTC. J is TRBJ2-7 and V is TRBV27, with TRBD2 matching 8 bases. Germline CDR1 is MNHEY and CDR2 is SMNVEV (reference sequence). With V trimmed by 5 bases and J by 4 bases, 10 bases remained unmatched. The CDR3 runs 15 residues.

The V call is TRBV6-6, the J call TRBJ1-5; possible D gene TRBD1, 6 bases. Trimming left V 7 bases short and J 5 bases short, with 12 bases between. Germline V gene data show CDR1 as MNHNY and CDR2 as SVGAGI (reference sequence). This CDR3 has 13 amino acids. The DNA for the CDR3 is TGTGCCAGCACGGGACATAGGGATCAGCCCCAGCATTTT. Translated: CASTGHRDQPQHF.

This clonotype was counted a few times. The genes are TRBV2 and TRBJ2-2; D uncertain. Trimming took off 4 bases at V and 1 base at J, with 4 bases between the two ends. The germline V gene has CDR1 SNHLY and CDR2 FYNNEI. This CDR3 comprises 13 residues. The CDR3 coding sequence is TGTGCCAGCAGTGCAGGGAACACCGGGGAGCTGTTTTTT. It is translated as CASSAGNTGELFF.

This chain links TRBV5-1 with TRBJ2-3; D may be TRBD1 (5 bases). Trimming stripped 5 bases from V and 3 bases from J, with 13 bases between. CDR3 length equals 14 residues. The V gene's germline CDR1 is SGHRS and CDR2 YFSETQ. The CDR3 loop reads CASRTQDRTDTQYF. In DNA form, the CDR3 reads TGCGCCAGCAGAACACAGGATAGGACAGATACGCAGTATTTT.

This clonotype has ten or more counts. The rearrangement joins TRBV18 to TRBJ2-3, with no clear D. The germline V gene has CDR1 KGHSH and CDR2 LQKENI. Trimming pared 3 bases from V and 6 bases from J, leaving 10 bases between. The CDR3 length is 13 residues. CDR3 in DNA: TGTGCCAGCTCACCGGAAGGATTCGATACGCAGTATTTT. It encodes CASSPEGFDTQYF.

This clonotype occurred many times. The V gene is TRBV5-1, the J gene TRBJ1-1; unclear D gene. The CDR3 has 12 amino acids. Germline lookup yields CDR1 SGHRS and CDR2 YFSETQ. V was pared by 5 bases and J by 0 bases, with 5 bases between. CDR3: CASSGMNTEAFF. In nucleotides, the CDR3 is TGCGCCAGCAGTGGAATGAACACTGAAGCTTTCTTT.

Note on this clonotype: At one boundary the junction diverges from the germline segment, which might be a read error. This chain links TRBV20-1 with TRBJ2-3; 12 bases match TRBD2. The CDR3 is 17 residues long. Germline CDR1 is DFQATT and CDR2 is SNEGSKA (reference sequence). DNA for the CDR3: TGCTGTGCTAGAGATGGGGCTAGCGGGGGGGGCACAGATACGCAGTATTTT. It is translated as CCARDGASGGGTDTQYF.

V gene TRBV20-1 combines with J gene TRBJ2-5; 10 positions match TRBD2. The germline V gene has CDR1 DFQATT and CDR2 SNEGSKA (reference sequence). With V trimmed by 8 bases and J by 5 bases, 8 bases remained unmatched. The CDR3 is 13 residues long. The CDR3 bases are TGCAGTCCAGCGGGAGGGCCGCGCGAGACCCAGTACTTC. Its translation: CSPAGGPRETQYF.

This clonotype was counted at least ten times. The chain uses TRBV20-1 and TRBJ1-2; TRBD1 matches at 8 bases. The V gene end was trimmed by 0 bases and the J gene end by 5 bases; junction bases not matched to a gene: 8. Looked up from germline, CDR1 is DFQATT and CDR2 is SNEGSKA (reference sequence). The CDR3 extends over 15 amino acids. The CDR3 spells CSARDAGQGTYGYTF. For the CDR3, the DNA is TGCAGTGCTAGAGATGCCGGACAGGGAACGTATGGCTACACCTTC.

V gene TRBV6-1 combines with J gene TRBJ2-3; the match to TRBD2 covers 7 bases. CDR1 is MNHNS, CDR2 SASEGT, per germline. With V trimmed by 6 bases and J by 2 bases, 5 bases remained unmatched. The CDR3 is made up of 14 amino acids. The CDR3 nucleotides are TGTGCCAGCAGACGACTAGCTTACACAGATACGCAGTATTTT. Translation: CASRRLAYTDTQYF.

This clonotype appeared a few times. This rearrangement joins TRBV4-1 to TRBJ1-5; D call uncertain. The CDR3 contains 12 residues. Trimming took 0 bases from V and 8 from J, leaving 5 bases between them. CDR1 and CDR2 (germline): MGHRA, YSYEKL. The CDR3 DNA is TGCGCCAGCAGCCAAGATCTCGAGCCCCAGCATTTT. This translates into CASSQDLEPQHF.

The chain uses TRBV4-2 and TRBJ1-2; D unresolved. Germline CDR1 and CDR2: LGHNA and YNFKEQ. V lost 0 bases and J lost 0, with 8 bases in between. The CDR3 is 15 amino acids. CDR3 in DNA: TGTGCCAGCAGCCAAGATGGACGGACTAACTATGGCTACACCTTC. This translates into CASSQDGRTNYGYTF.

This chain connects TRBV29-1 to TRBJ2-7, with 7 nucleotides matching TRBD1. V lost 3 bases to trimming and J lost 2 bases; unmatched junction nucleotides: 7. Germline CDR1 SQVTM, CDR2 ANQGSEA. The CDR3 length is 14 residues. The CDR3 sequence: CSVEGQRTPYEQYF. The CDR3 DNA follows: TGCAGCGTTGAGGGACAGAGGACTCCCTACGAGCAGTACTTC.

The chain joins TRBV5-1 to TRBJ2-5, with D possibly matching TRBD2 (6 bases). CDR1 and CDR2 from the germline V gene are SGHRS and YFSETQ. Trimming removed 4 bases at V and 4 bases at J, with 17 bases between. This CDR3 is 15 amino acids long. The CDR3 is CASSPPGAAGETQYF. DNA for the CDR3: TGCGCCAGCAGCCCACCCGGGGCAGCGGGAGAGACCCAGTACTTC.

The chain links TRBV5-5 to TRBJ2-5; TRBD2 is a possible D gene (7 bases). The CDR3 extends over 13 amino acids. CDR1 and CDR2 (germline): SGHKS, YYEKEE (reference sequence). The V and J ends lost 3 bases and 3 bases respectively, with 9 bases between them. CDR3 region: CASSWGGEETQYF. CDR3 in DNA: TGTGCCAGCAGCTGGGGGGGCGAAGAGACCCAGTACTTC.

The sample holds a few counts of this clonotype. The V gene is TRBV10-2, the J gene TRBJ1-6; D is unresolved. CDR3 size: 15 residues. Deletions cut 6 bases from V and 5 bases from J, with 14 bases between. From germline, CDR1 is WSHSY and CDR2 SAAADI. In DNA, the CDR3 is TGCGCCAGCAGGAAGTCTGGTTCCAATAATTCACCCCTCCACTTT. Protein: CASRKSGSNNSPLHF.

This clonotype appeared a few times. The V gene is TRBV20-1, the J gene TRBJ1-1; TRBD1 agrees at 7 bases. J lost 4 bases, V lost 5 bases, and 4 bases had no gene match. Germline assignment: CDR1 DFQATT and CDR2 SNEGSKA (reference sequence). This CDR3 spans 12 amino acids. The CDR3 nucleotides are TGCAGTGCTGCCCAGGGGGTCACTGAAGCTTTCTTT. It codes for CSAAQGVTEAFF.

This clonotype appeared a few times. The rearrangement joins TRBV14 to TRBJ1-2; TRBD1 might be the D (6 bases). CDR1 is SGHDN, CDR2 FVKESK, per germline. This CDR3 is built from 13 residues. V was pared by 4 bases and J by 8 bases, with 14 bases between. CDR3 residues: CASSPQGRWGYTF. CDR3 DNA: TGTGCCAGCAGCCCCCAGGGGAGGTGGGGCTACACCTTC.

This chain joins TRBV12-3 or TRBV12-4 and TRBJ1-2; D remains ambiguous. V was pared by 6 bases and J by 7 bases, with 15 bases between. CDR3 size: 13 residues. DNA of the CDR3: TGTGCCAGCAGGCTACAGAGTCTTGCTGGCTACACCTTC. Its translation: CASRLQSLAGYTF.

The chain carries TRBV5-1 and TRBJ2-3, with D perhaps TRBD1 (6 bases). Trimming shortened V by 9 bases and J by 2 bases, and 10 bases separated the two germline ends. The CDR3 loop spans 12 amino acids. The germline gives CDR1 SGHRS, CDR2 YFSETQ. CDR3 region: CATRGVTDTQYF. The CDR3, as DNA: TGCGCCACCAGGGGCGTCACAGATACGCAGTATTTT.

The J gene is TRBJ2-2, the V gene TRBV7-9, with TRBD2 matching 9 bases. Germline V lookup: CDR1 SEHNR, CDR2 FQNEAQ (reference sequence). V was clipped by 3 bases and J by 6 bases; unmatched bases: 5. This CDR3 has 15 amino acids. This chain's CDR3 is CASSFSGSFPGELFF. The CDR3 nucleotides are TGTGCCAGCAGCTTTAGCGGGAGTTTCCCCGGGGAGCTGTTTTTT.

This chain connects TRBV6-5 to TRBJ2-7; 7 bases map to TRBD2. This CDR3 has 12 amino acids. Germline lookup yields CDR1 MNHEY and CDR2 SVGAGI. With V trimmed by 2 bases and J by 7 bases, 2 bases remained unmatched. The CDR3 DNA sequence: TGTGCCAGCAGTTACCCAGCGGGGGAGCAGTACTTC. It yields the protein CASSYPAGEQYF.

This clonotype has only one observation. The chain carries TRBV5-4 and TRBJ2-1; 15 bases line up with TRBD2. Losses at the gene ends were 0 bases for V and 7 bases for J; bases not matched to a gene: 8. CDR3 length: 18 residues. Germline CDR1 and CDR2: SGHNT and YYREEE (reference sequence). In nucleotides, the CDR3 is TGTGCCAGCAGCTTGGCTCGCGGGACTAGCGGGAGGAGGAATGAGCAGTTCTTC. Translating it yields CASSLARGTSGRRNEQFF.

The rearrangement uses TRBV7-2 and TRBJ2-2; D perhaps matches TRBD2 (6 bases). The germline V and J ends were trimmed by 1 base and 1 base, with 10 bases remaining between them. CDR3 length: 16 amino acids. The V gene's germline CDR1 is SGHTA and CDR2 FQGNSA. The CDR3 loop reads CASSLGRDRNTGELFF. The CDR3 DNA reads TGTGCCAGCAGCTTAGGGCGGGATCGGAACACCGGGGAGCTGTTTTTT. The full variable domain, with the rest looked up from reference TRBV7-2 and TRBJ2-2, is GAGVSQSPSNKVTEKGKDVELRCDPISGHTALYWYRQSLGQGLEFLIYFQGNSAPDKSGLPSDRFSAERTGGSVSTLTIQRTQQEDSAVYLCASSLGRDRNTGELFFGEGSRLTVL.

This clonotype has more than one count but fewer than ten. The CDR3 DNA reads TGTGCCAGCCAGGGGCTAGCGGGACTCCAAGAGACCCAGTACTTC. Translation gives CASQGLAGLQETQYF. This sequence joins TRBV6-1 and TRBJ2-5; the match to TRBD2 covers 9 bases. The V and J ends lost 8 bases and 1 base, in that order; junction bases with no gene match: 8. There are 15 residues in the CDR3. Germline V gene lookup returns CDR1 MNHNS and CDR2 SASEGT.

In its sample, this clonotype was seen a few times. The genes are TRBV5-1 and TRBJ2-7; the match to TRBD2 covers 16 bases. The CDR3 has 16 amino acids. V trimming: 5 bases; J trimming: 3 bases; junction bases outside the gene matches: 5. Germline V gene sequence: CDR1 SGHRS, CDR2 YFSETQ. CDR3: CASRGTSGRAVYEQYF. CDR3 nucleotide sequence: TGCGCCAGCAGAGGGACTAGCGGGAGGGCCGTCTACGAGCAGTACTTC.

In this sample, this clonotype turned up a few times. The rearrangement joins TRBV12-3 or TRBV12-4 to TRBJ2-5; D uncertain. This CDR3 region has 14 residues. Trimming pared 3 bases from V and 1 base from J, leaving 9 bases between. CDR3 sequence (DNA): TGTGCCAGCAGTTTCCGGCTGGGCCAAGAGACCCAGTACTTC. Its protein is CASSFRLGQETQYF.